This TCR beta chain was profiled in a study of monozygotic twins with inflammatory bowel disease. Germline CDR1 reads SGHTA; CDR2 reads FQGNSA. The CDR3 spans 15 residues. There were eight separate reactions per sample in which cDNA was made. The template-switching step introduced UMIs that carried a 6-nucleotide sample barcode. TCRdb re-called the 5' RACE reads and gives one entry per CDR3 protein, without DNA. This table holds some 150,000 distinct CDR3 sequences. Study conclusions and caveats: Concordance status among twins (concordant versus discordant) showed no link to repertoire similarity, possibly from limited power. Some repertoire variability may stem from patients' differing immunosuppressive treatments.

A word on this clonotype: Its matching antigen is unknown.

This receptor was taken from a human donor with ulcerative colitis or Crohn's disease, or a healthy co-twin of an affected twin (not recorded which). The chain couples TRBV7-2 to TRBJ2-3; the D gene TCRdb calls, TRBD2, cannot be checked with no DNA. The sequenced sample was blood. CDR3 loop: CASSTRGASTDTQYF. Filled out from reference TRBV7-2 and TRBJ2-3, the complete variable domain reads GAGVSQSPSNKVTEKGKDVELRCDPISGHTALYWYRQSLGQGLEFLIYFQGNSAPDKSGLPSDRFSAERTGGSVSTLTIQRTQQEDSAVYLCASSTRGASTDTQYFGPGTRLTVL.